This T cell receptor (beta chain) was documented in a study of monozygotic twins with inflammatory bowel disease (dated by TCRdb to about 2019). At the level of the whole study: In total, 28 monozygotic twin pairs made up the full study: 19 Danish pairs, all IBD-discordant, plus nine German pairs, of which four were IBD-concordant and five were IBD-discordant. Within discordant pairs, disease-associated traits were sought mainly by comparing IBD patients with their genetically identical healthy co-twins. Each individual had, on average, about 151 000 unique TCRalpha sequences and 181 000 unique TCRbeta sequences available for analysis.

Library preparation used 5' RACE. Preparation of each TCR library used around 3,500 ng of total RNA. For each sample, cDNA was synthesized in eight separate reactions using SMARTScribe reverse transcriptase. During cDNA synthesis, unique molecular identifiers containing a 6-nucleotide sample barcode were introduced by template switching. Amplification of TCRalpha and TCRbeta cDNA involved two nested PCRs of approximately 17 and 9 cycles, and each PCR was followed by bead purification. Before amplification, the cDNA was treated with uracil DNA-glycosylase and purified using the QIAquick PCR purification kit. The second PCR added Illumina TruSeq-compatible adapters along with sample-specific barcodes. Library quality and concentration were checked on TapeStation and Qubit, and libraries were pooled at roughly 5 ng each. Sequencing of the pooled libraries was done on an Illumina HiSeq2500 single-index Rapid Run using custom sequencing primers and 2 x 100 bp reads. The paper's processing steps were these. UMI-based consensus assembly with MiGEC version 1.2.6 was used to correct PCR and sequencing errors. V(D)J alignment, clonotype assembly and CDR3 extraction were performed with MiXCR version 2.1.1. Gene usage, clonotype sharing and MAIT/NKT TCR abundance were normalised by analysing the top 1000, 10 000 and 20 000 clonotypes per sample. Diversity was computed as the inverse Simpson index with the vegan R package after downsampling to 27 000 UMIs. Paired Mann-Whitney U tests on discordant twin pairs were used, with Benjamini-Hochberg multiple-testing correction. The reads went through TCRdb reprocessing, and each CDR3 protein sequence gets one entry with no DNA. For this entry, the V and J calls and clone size follow TCRdb and not the study's own pipeline. The data table for this sample lists approximately 400,000 distinct CDR3 sequences. The ten largest clones represent about 2.5% of the sample.

As for this clonotype: Its antigen is unknown.

From each donor, a roughly 2.5 ml peripheral blood sample was drawn into PAXgene tubes and stored at -80 degrees C. Total RNA was isolated from whole blood with the PAXgene blood miRNA kit on an automated QIAcube, without T cell sorting. Peripheral blood from monozygotic twin pairs concordant or discordant for inflammatory bowel disease was subjected to deep TCRalpha and TCRbeta repertoire profiling with unique molecular barcoding. Smoking habits were recorded for all twin pairs, and each individual was classified as a current, former or never smoker. General conclusions and limits of the study: TCRbeta repertoire diversity, by inverse Simpson index, was decreased in IBD patients compared with their healthy co-twins. No difference in repertoire similarity was observed between concordant and discordant twins, possibly owing to limited statistical power. Background noise and inter-individual variability may have been introduced into the repertoires by the differing immunosuppressive treatments among patients. The analysis was unable to tell different T cell subtypes apart. The results gave no support for a single strong signal or clonotype linked to IBD. Compared with healthy twins, IBD patients had fewer clonotypes in common with other individuals, a difference most pronounced in patients showing signs of disease activity.

Inclusive of the bounding cysteine and phenylalanine, the CDR3 is 17 residues long. The DNA is not on file. From the germline V gene (reference sequence), CDR1 is SGHKS and CDR2 is YYEKEE. The sequencing input was blood. The rearrangement combines TRBV5-5 with TRBJ2-3; TCRdb selects TRBD2, and the lack of DNA leaves this call unchecked. This clonotype was sampled from a human donor with ulcerative colitis or Crohn's disease, or a healthy co-twin of an affected twin (not recorded which). The CDR3 protein sequence reads: CASSSPTLAGGIDTQYF.